This T cell receptor beta chain comes out of a study of T cell responses to AZD1222 COVID-19 vaccine. With regard to this clone: The target antigen is unknown.

Whole-study results and caveats: Regions left unmutated in variants are reportedly the target of nearly half of spike-specific TCRs.

The table came from immunoSEQ multiplex PCR; TCRdb's copy has only in-frame clones and leaves some out. This sample has roughly 120,000 clones; 85% to 90% occur once, and the top ten carry approximately 8.1%. The CDR3 length is 15 residues. Germline CDR1 SGHTS, CDR2 YDEGEE. V was cut by 4 bases and J by 1 base, with 11 bases left in between. This clonotype was obtained from an adult in good health. V is TRBV5-8 and J is TRBJ2-2; weak D call: TRBD2 (5 bases). Specimen: peripheral blood, collected on day 0 of AZD1222 vaccination. The CDR3 here is CASSRVAGNTGELFF. As DNA, the CDR3 is TGTGCCAGCAGCCGGGTGGCGGGGAACACCGGGGAGCTGTTTTTT.